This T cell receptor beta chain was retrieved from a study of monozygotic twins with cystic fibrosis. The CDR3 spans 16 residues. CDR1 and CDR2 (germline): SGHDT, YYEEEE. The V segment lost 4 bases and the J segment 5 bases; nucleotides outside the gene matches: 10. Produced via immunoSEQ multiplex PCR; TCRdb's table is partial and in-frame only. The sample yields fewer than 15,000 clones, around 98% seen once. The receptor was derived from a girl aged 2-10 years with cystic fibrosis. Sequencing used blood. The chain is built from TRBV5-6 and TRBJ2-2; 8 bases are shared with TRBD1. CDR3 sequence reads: CASSPGSRGRTGELFF. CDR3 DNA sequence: TGTGCCAGCAGCCCGGGGTCCAGGGGGCGTACCGGGGAGCTGTTTTTT.